This TCR beta chain derives from a study of cytomegalovirus exposure and HLA in healthy donors. Study outcomes and limitations: Follow-up analysis later connected one missense variant in DCLRE1C with trimming of TCR beta V- and J-genes.

In the PCR, 60 Vbeta and 13 Jbeta primers were used. The protocol was immunoSEQ multiplex PCR, while the TCRdb copy is restricted to in-frame clones and leaves out a portion. The sample holds about 190,000 clones; approximately 86% are singletons and the top ten take 1.5% to 2%. Comment on this clone: The antigen is undetermined.

V shed 4 bases and J shed 4 bases, with 9 bases lying between them. The CDR3 contains 13 residues. Germline CDR1 SGHRS, CDR2 YFSETQ. The TCR was taken from a woman aged 18-29 years in good health and CMV-seronegative. Source material: PBMCs. The chain combines TRBV5-1 with TRBJ2-1; possible D gene TRBD2, 5 bases. The CDR3 DNA reads TGCGCCAGCAGCATTCCGGGGTACAATGAGCAGTTCTTC. Translation gives CASSIPGYNEQFF. Drawing the rest from reference TRBV5-1 and TRBJ2-1, the complete variable domain is KAGVTQTPRYLIKTRGQQVTLSCSPISGHRSVSWYQQTPGQGLQFLFEYFSETQRNKGNFPGRFSGRQFSNSRSEMNVSTLELGDSALYLCASSIPGYNEQFFGPGTRLTVL.